This TCR beta chain was recorded in a study of shared clonotypes between healthy human individuals. General study findings and limits: Naive subsets generally had larger estimated richness than memory subsets. Of the naive CD4 clonotypes, approximately 5% were shared across a handful of donors. It was the few donors that limited the genetic and exposure-history diversity represented.

V shed 3 bases and J 4 bases; nucleotides not matched to a gene: 2. This CDR3 spans 14 amino acids. Germline CDR1 is SGDLS and CDR2 is YYNGEE. A note on this clone: The antigen is not known. The sample holds other DNA sequences that translate to the same CDR3.

In the source study's methods: Junction-only sequences produced by ImmunoSEQ had no quality scores, so filtering differed. The repertoire was sequenced with immunoSEQ multiplex PCR; TCRdb's copy has only in-frame clones and lacks some. V, J and clone size derive from that table, while D and trimming were established from the DNA sequence. The repertoire holds 2 million to 2.5 million clones, just under 95% seen once, with about 0.36% in the top ten. The sequenced sample was naive CD4+ T cells from PBMCs. This sample's subset: CD45RA+ positively selected. The receptor was isolated from a man between 18 and 35 years old in good health. Some clones in this sample may be carry-over from other donors' samples. V and J are TRBV9 and TRBJ2-2; 8 bases align to TRBD1. The CDR3, as DNA: TGTGCCAGCAGCGCAGGACAGGGCACCGGGGAGCTGTTTTTT. Translation gives CASSAGQGTGELFF.